The 7 T cell receptor beta chains in this list originate from one sample, sequenced in a study of CD8+CD57+ T cells in acquired aplastic anemia. Sequencing was done on patients that had shown CD8+CD57+ cell expansion by flow cytometry. Genomic DNA acted as the template from which TCR beta VDJ combination and CDR3 sequence profiling were carried out. TCRdb used MiXCR to reprocess the reads, holding one entry per CDR3 protein. The sample records approximately 300,000 distinct CDR3 sequences, 45% to 65% being singletons. The material sequenced was sorted CD4+, CD8+, or CD8+CD57+ T cells (not recorded which) from PBMCs. The receptors here all came from a human donor with aplastic anemia.

The chain is built from TRBV15 and TRBJ1-6; tentative D call: TRBD1 (5 bases). V was cut by 5 bases and J by 6 bases, with 14 bases left in between. The CDR3 has 15 residues. The germline gives CDR1 LNHNV, CDR2 YYDKDF (reference sequence). Written as DNA, the CDR3 is TGTGCCACCAGCGGTGGTCGGGACTCTAATTCACCCCTCCACTTT. It is translated as CATSGGRDSNSPLHF.

For the CDR3, the DNA is TGTGCCAGCACCGGAACTCCAGCCTTTAACTATGGCTACACCTTC. Its protein is CASTGTPAFNYGYTF. The V and J genes are TRBV2 and TRBJ1-2; D ambiguous. Trimming shortened V by 7 bases and J by 1 base, and 16 bases separated the two germline ends. This CDR3 has 15 residues. CDR1 is SNHLY and CDR2 is FYNNEI in the germline V gene.

V is TRBV7-4 and J is TRBJ1-1, with no clear D. Germline lookup yields CDR1 SGHVT and CDR2 SQSDAQ. The V gene lost 3 bases and the J gene lost 1 base, with 9 bases spanning the gap. CDR3 length equals 14 residues. DNA for the CDR3: TGTGCCAGCAGCTTGTATGCGACGAACACTGAAGCTTTCTTT. Its translation: CASSLYATNTEAFF.

V gene TRBV7-9 combines with J gene TRBJ2-3; D unclear. V gave up 3 bases and J gave up 4 bases, with 8 bases separating them. The germline gives CDR1 SEHNR, CDR2 FQNEAQ (reference sequence). This CDR3 comprises 13 residues. DNA of the CDR3: TGTGCCAGCAGCTTCCCCCAAGCAGATACGCAGTATTTT. It codes for CASSFPQADTQYF.

This chain connects TRBV7-2 to TRBJ2-7; 10 bases match TRBD2. The germline CDR1 and CDR2 sequences are SGHTA and FQGNSA. This CDR3 has 15 residues. Trimming removed 1 base from V and 3 bases from J; junction bases left unmatched: 3. This CDR3 is CASSLERGGGYEQYF. The CDR3 nucleotides are TGTGCCAGCAGCTTAGAGCGGGGGGGGGGCTACGAGCAGTACTTC.

This chain joins TRBV25-1 and TRBJ2-1; 12 bases are a match to TRBD2. The CDR3 is 14 residues long. Trimming took 10 bases from V and 4 from J; bases not matched to a gene: 5. Germline V gene data show CDR1 as MGHDK and CDR2 as SYGVNS. The CDR3 coding sequence is TGTGCCATCGGAACTAGCGGGGGGTACAATGAGCAGTTCTTC. It translates to CAIGTSGGYNEQFF.

V usage is TRBV20-1 and J usage is TRBJ2-6; D is unresolved. Trimming stripped 6 bases from V and 17 bases from J, with 11 bases between. CDR1 and CDR2 from the germline V gene are DFQATT and SNEGSKA (reference sequence). The CDR3 extends over 9 amino acids. CDR3: CSARRPVTF. The CDR3 DNA follows: TGCAGTGCCCGACGGCCCGTGACTTTC.